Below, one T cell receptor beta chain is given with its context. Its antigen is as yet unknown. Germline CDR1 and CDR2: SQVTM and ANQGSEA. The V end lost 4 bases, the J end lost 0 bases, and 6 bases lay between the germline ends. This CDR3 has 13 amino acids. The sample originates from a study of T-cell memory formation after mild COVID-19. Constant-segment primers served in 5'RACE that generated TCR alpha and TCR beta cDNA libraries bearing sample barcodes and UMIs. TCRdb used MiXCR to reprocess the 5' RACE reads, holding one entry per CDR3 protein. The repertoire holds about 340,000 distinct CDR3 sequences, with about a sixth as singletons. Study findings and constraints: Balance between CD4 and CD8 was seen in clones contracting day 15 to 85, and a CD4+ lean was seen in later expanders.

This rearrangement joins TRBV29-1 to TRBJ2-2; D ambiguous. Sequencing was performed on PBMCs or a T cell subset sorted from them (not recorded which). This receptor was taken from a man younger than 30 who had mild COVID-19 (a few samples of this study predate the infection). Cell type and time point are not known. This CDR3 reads CSVAPPNTGELFF. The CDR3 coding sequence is TGCAGCGTTGCCCCCCCGAACACCGGGGAGCTGTTTTTT.